A selection of T cell receptor beta chains follows, all from one sample in a study of OX40 agonist ivuxolimab in advanced cancers. The assay was immunoSEQ multiplex PCR, and TCRdb's table has in-frame clones only and misses some. The profile shows approximately 79,000 clones, about 90% of them singletons. The sequenced sample was CD4+ or CD8+ T cells sorted from blood, obtained in a trial of the OX40 agonist ivuxolimab. The receptors shown here come from an adult with an advanced solid tumor such as melanoma, head and neck, liver or kidney cancer. The CDR3 runs from the conserved cysteine through the conserved F or W. Each record gives: clone size, J gene, D gene, V gene, CDR3 protein, CDR3 DNA. A D gene is named only where the DNA matches it firmly. Not all rows give a size; the values are once, few, many and, for expanded clones, a class.

>NA|TRBJ2-5|TRBD1|TRBV27
CASSLDRGGETQYF
TGTGCCAGCAGCTTGGACAGGGGTGGGGAGACCCAGTACTTC
>NA|TRBJ1-1|NA|TRBV7-6
CASSQLPENTEAFF
TGTGCCAGCAGCCAATTGCCGGAAAACACTGAAGCTTTCTTT
>NA|TRBJ1-5|NA|TRBV5-5
CASSLERNTGPQHF
TGTGCCAGCAGCTTGGAACGGAACACGGGGCCCCAGCATTTT
>NA|TRBJ2-1|NA|TRBV9
CASSVGANEQFF
TGTGCCAGCAGCGTAGGGGCAAATGAGCAGTTCTTC
>NA|TRBJ2-2|TRBD2|TRBV5-4
CASSLAGGFTGELFF
TGTGCCAGCAGCCTAGCGGGGGGGTTCACCGGGGAGCTGTTTTTT
>NA|TRBJ2-1|NA|TRBV10-3
CAISELWQGGNEQFF
TGTGCCATCAGTGAGTTGTGGCAGGGGGGAAATGAGCAGTTCTTC
>few|TRBJ1-6|NA|TRBV6-5
CASSYWGDSPLHF
TGTGCCAGCAGTTATTGGGGTGATTCACCCCTCCACTTT
>NA|TRBJ2-5|TRBD1|TRBV6-5
CASSSGTGFQETQYF
TGTGCCAGCAGTTCCGGGACAGGGTTCCAAGAGACCCAGTACTTC
>NA|TRBJ1-2|TRBD1|TRBV7-2
CASSLARDRDYGYTF
TGTGCCAGCAGCTTAGCTCGGGACAGGGACTATGGCTACACCTTC
>NA|TRBJ2-1|NA|TRBV19
CASSIDDGPYNEQFF
TGTGCCAGTAGTATAGATGACGGACCGTACAATGAGCAGTTCTTC
>NA|TRBJ2-7|NA|TRBV23-1
CASSQSGGGRYEQYF
TGCGCCAGCAGTCAATCTGGAGGGGGCAGGTACGAGCAGTACTTC
>NA|TRBJ1-5|NA|TRBV27
CASSWTTGQPQHF
TGTGCCAGCAGTTGGACCACGGGTCAGCCCCAGCATTTT
>once|TRBJ2-7|NA|TRBV27
CASSFGTYYEQYF
TGTGCCAGCAGTTTTGGCACCTACTACGAGCAGTACTTC
>NA|TRBJ2-2|NA|TRBV7-7
CASTSYPGGEATGELFF
TGTGCCAGCACCTCCTATCCAGGAGGGGAGGCCACCGGGGAGCTGTTTTTT
>NA|TRBJ1-1|NA|TRBV9
CASSVTGTNTEAFF
TGTGCCAGCAGCGTAACCGGGACAAACACTGAAGCTTTCTTT
>NA|TRBJ2-7|TRBD1|TRBV5-6
CASSFGTGVYEQYF
TGTGCCAGCAGCTTTGGGACAGGGGTCTACGAGCAGTACTTC
>NA|TRBJ2-5|TRBD2|TRBV7-3
CASSPTSGDQETQYF
TGTGCCAGCAGCCCGACTAGCGGGGATCAAGAGACCCAGTACTTC
>NA|TRBJ1-2|NA|TRBV27
CASSPIPGRLGYTF
TGTGCCAGCAGTCCAATTCCGGGCCGACTGGGCTACACCTTC
>NA|TRBJ2-7|NA|TRBV6-1
CASSALSSWEQYF
TGTGCCAGCAGTGCCCTCTCCTCCTGGGAGCAGTACTTC
>once|TRBJ2-3|TRBD2|TRBV7-3
CASSLSVRGGDTVNTQYF
TGTGCCAGCAGCTTATCCGTCCGGGGGGGCGATACCGTAAATACGCAGTATTTT
>NA|TRBJ2-7|NA|TRBV10-1
CASSERGSLDEQYF
TGCGCCAGCAGTGAGCGGGGGTCGTTGGACGAGCAGTACTTC
>NA|TRBJ2-1|NA|TRBV4-3
CASSLRSSYNEQFF
TGCGCCAGCTCCCTTCGGAGCTCCTACAATGAGCAGTTCTTC
>once|TRBJ1-4|NA|TRBV27
CASSLPGFGEKLFF
TGTGCCAGCAGTTTACCAGGGTTCGGGGAAAAACTGTTTTTT
>NA|TRBJ1-1|NA|TRBV2
CAIRLKNTEAFF
TGTGCCATCCGCCTAAAGAACACTGAAGCTTTCTTT
>NA|TRBJ1-5|NA|TRBV27
CASSLMGRADQPQHF
TGTGCCAGCAGTTTGATGGGCAGGGCGGACCAGCCCCAGCATTTT
>NA|TRBJ2-1|TRBD1|TRBV6-5
CASSPDRVGTDEQFF
TGTGCCAGCAGCCCGGACAGGGTTGGTACGGATGAGCAGTTCTTC
>NA|TRBJ1-2|NA|TRBV7-8
CASSLGAIGGAGGYTF
TGTGCCAGCAGCTTAGGAGCGATTGGGGGGGCCGGTGGCTACACCTTC
>NA|TRBJ2-1|NA|TRBV27
CASREQGTAYNEQFF
TGTGCCAGCAGGGAACAGGGTACGGCCTACAATGAGCAGTTCTTC
>NA|TRBJ1-2|TRBD1|TRBV4-2
CASTTSGTANYGYTF
TGTGCCAGCACCACCTCCGGGACAGCTAACTATGGCTACACCTTC
>NA|TRBJ2-5|NA|TRBV6-5
CATVGSWGETQYF
TGTGCCACCGTGGGGAGCTGGGGAGAGACCCAGTACTTC
>NA|TRBJ2-1|TRBD1|TRBV27
CASSPGVGGRNEQFF
TGTGCCAGCAGCCCAGGGGTAGGGGGCAGGAATGAGCAGTTCTTC
>NA|TRBJ2-1|NA|TRBV9
CAKTRSSYNEQFF
TGTGCCAAAACTCGGAGCTCCTACAATGAGCAGTTCTTC
>NA|TRBJ2-7|NA|TRBV4-1
CASSHLQGLDEQYF
TGCGCCAGCAGCCATCTTCAGGGATTGGACGAGCAGTACTTC
>NA|TRBJ1-2|NA|TRBV6-5
CASSYSSGERNYGYTF
TGTGCCAGCAGTTACTCGTCGGGGGAGAGGAACTATGGCTACACCTTC
>NA|TRBJ2-7|TRBD2|TRBV5-4
CATWAGGQYEQYF
TGTGCAACTTGGGCGGGGGGCCAATACGAGCAGTACTTC